This T cell receptor (beta chain) was documented in a study of cytomegalovirus exposure and HLA in healthy donors. Notes on the study in general: There were reportedly fewer N-insertions in an Asian-associated ancestry cluster than the roughly 670-donor mean, in a later analysis. Follow-up analysis later connected one missense variant in DCLRE1C with trimming of TCR beta V- and J-genes.

The CDR3 covers 14 residues. Per germline, CDR1 SGHTS and CDR2 YDEGEE. Trimming removed 1 base at V and 4 bases at J, with 8 bases between. Worth noting for this clone: What it binds is unknown.

A multiplex PCR was run with 60 Vbeta primers and 13 Jbeta primers. The data were produced by immunoSEQ multiplex PCR, yet TCRdb's version contains in-frame clones alone and is incomplete. In all, the sample yields roughly 77,000 clones. The specimen sequenced was PBMCs. V and J are TRBV5-8 and TRBJ2-2; no firm D call. The TCR was taken from a female donor in good health and CMV-seropositive. CDR3 in amino acids: CASSLRYGTGELFF. In DNA, the CDR3 is TGTGCCAGCAGCTTGCGTTACGGCACCGGGGAGCTGTTTTTT.